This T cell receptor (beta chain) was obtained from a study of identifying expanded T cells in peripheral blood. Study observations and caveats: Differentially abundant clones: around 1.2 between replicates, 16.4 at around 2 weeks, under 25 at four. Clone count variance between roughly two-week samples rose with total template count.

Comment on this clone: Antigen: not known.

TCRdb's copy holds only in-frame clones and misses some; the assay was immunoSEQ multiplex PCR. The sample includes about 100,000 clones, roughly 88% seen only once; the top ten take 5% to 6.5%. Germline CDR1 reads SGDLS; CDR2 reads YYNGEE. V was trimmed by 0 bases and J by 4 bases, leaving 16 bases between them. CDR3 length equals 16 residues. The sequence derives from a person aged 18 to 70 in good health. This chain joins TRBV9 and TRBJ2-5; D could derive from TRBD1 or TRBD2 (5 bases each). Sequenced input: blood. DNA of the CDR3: TGTGCCAGCAGCGTAGCTGGGACCCCCTGGGGAGAGACCCAGTACTTC. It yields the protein CASSVAGTPWGETQYF.